Below, 18 T cell receptor beta chains from the same sample are listed, as sequenced in a study of control samples from healthy donors and cancer patients. Assay used: immunoSEQ multiplex PCR; TCRdb lists only in-frame clones, some missing. This table has 150,000 to 200,000 clones, roughly 94% appearing once. The specimen was blood. The source of these receptors is a woman between 18 and 29 years old in good health.

V usage is TRBV19 and J usage is TRBJ1-3, with TRBD1 as a possible D gene (5 bases). V lost 5 bases, J lost 4 bases, and 12 bases lay in between. The CDR3 runs to 14 residues. Per the germline V gene, CDR1 is LNHDA and CDR2 is SQIVND (reference sequence). Written as DNA, the CDR3 is TGTGCCAGTAGTTCGAGGGACGGAGGAAACACCATATATTTT. Translation: CASSSRDGGNTIYF.

The rearrangement links TRBV11-3 to TRBJ1-1; D unclear. CDR3 length: 15 residues. V was cut by 3 bases and J by 1 base, with 12 bases left in between. Germline V gene data show CDR1 as SGHNT and CDR2 as YENEEA. DNA of the CDR3: TGTGCCAGCAGCTTCTCGAGGATCCGGAACACTGAAGCTTTCTTT. The encoded protein is CASSFSRIRNTEAFF. The whole variable domain, remainder taken from reference TRBV11-3 and TRBJ1-1, is EAGVVQSPRYKIIEKKQPVAFWCNPISGHNTLYWYLQNLGQGPELLIRYENEEAVDDSQLPKDRFSAERLKGVDSTLKIQPAELGDSAVYLCASSFSRIRNTEAFFGQGTRLTVV.

This chain connects TRBV11-2 to TRBJ1-3; no clear D. The germline V gene encodes CDR1 SGHAT and CDR2 FQNNGV. V lost 0 bases, J lost 1 base, and 13 bases lay in between. The CDR3 sequence is 17 residues long. CDR3 nucleotide sequence: TGTGCCAGCAGCTTAGATCTGTCCCTTATATCTGGAAACACCATATATTTT. It encodes CASSLDLSLISGNTIYF.

DNA of the CDR3: TGTGCCAGCAGCCAAGGGTGGAAGGGAGGACCGAACACTGAAGCTTTCTTT. The encoded protein is CASSQGWKGGPNTEAFF. The chain carries TRBV14 and TRBJ1-1; no definite D call. CDR1 SGHDN and CDR2 FVKESK come from the germline V gene. Trimming pared 1 base from V and 1 base from J, leaving 16 bases between. This CDR3 region has 17 residues.

In its sample, this clone was seen a few times. The chain is built from TRBV11-3 and TRBJ1-6; possibly TRBD1 for D (5 bases). The CDR3 spans 15 residues. Germline V gives CDR1 SGHNT, CDR2 YENEEA. Trimming stripped 2 bases from V and 14 bases from J, with 19 bases between. The CDR3 protein is CASSLRGNPRVTLHF. For the CDR3, the DNA is TGTGCCAGCAGCTTACGAGGGAACCCCAGGGTGACCCTCCACTTT.

The chain employs TRBV12-5 and TRBJ1-3; D is undetermined. There are 13 residues in the CDR3. Germline V gives CDR1 LGHNT, CDR2 FRNRAP. Trimming cost V 5 bases and J 1 base, with 6 bases left between them. CDR3 protein: CASGLGSGNTIYF. DNA of the CDR3: TGTGCTAGTGGTCTGGGATCTGGAAACACCATATATTTT.

The rearrangement uses TRBV11-2 and TRBJ2-7; tentative D call: TRBD1 (6 bases). The CDR3 runs to 14 residues. Germline CDR1 and CDR2: SGHAT and FQNNGV. Trimming shortened V by 2 bases and J by 2 bases, and 10 bases separated the two germline ends. The CDR3 nucleotides are TGTGCCAGCAGCTTATCTGCAGGGGCCTACGAGCAGTACTTC. Its translation: CASSLSAGAYEQYF.

The CDR3 region has the DNA TGCGCCAGCAGCGGCGCCGGGACACCTAACACTGAAGCTTTCTTT. Encoded protein: CASSGAGTPNTEAFF. The chain combines TRBV5-1 with TRBJ1-1, with a tentative D call TRBD1 (6 bases). With 4 bases removed from V and 2 bases from J, the gap between germline ends came to 15 bases. CDR1 and CDR2 (germline): SGHRS, YFSETQ. The length of the CDR3 is 15 residues.

The chain has TRBV9 and TRBJ1-5; possibly TRBD1 for D (6 bases). CDR1 and CDR2 (germline): SGDLS, YYNGEE. V shed 4 bases and J shed 0 bases, with 17 bases lying between them. The CDR3 is 17 residues long. The CDR3 nucleotides are TGTGCCAGCAGCTCGGGACAAGGATTAAATAGCAATCAGCCCCAGCATTTT. Translation: CASSSGQGLNSNQPQHF.

For this clone: A junction boundary mismatches the germline segment, possibly from a read error. The V call is TRBV7-2, the J call TRBJ2-7, with a weak D call TRBD2 (6 bases). Germline loops: CDR1 SGHTA, CDR2 FQGNSA. There are 11 residues in the CDR3. The CDR3 loop reads CASSLKPGTLF. CDR3 nucleotide sequence: TGTGCCAGCAGCTTAAAACCAGGGACTCTTTTC.

This clone was recorded only once. The chain uses TRBV7-9 and TRBJ1-1, with 11 bases that match TRBD1. CDR3 length: 14 amino acids. The J segment lost 12 bases and the V segment lost 3 bases, leaving 9 bases of the junction unmatched. Germline V CDR1 and CDR2: SEHNR, FQNEAQ (reference sequence). DNA for the CDR3: TGTGCCAGCAGCTTGGTACGGGACAGGGGGTTGTCTTTCTTT. It is translated as CASSLVRDRGLSFF.

V gene TRBV11-2 combines with J gene TRBJ2-1; D gene unclear. The CDR3 covers 16 residues. Trimming removed 4 bases from V and 0 bases from J, with 13 bases in between. Germline-derived CDR1 and CDR2 are SGHAT and FQNNGV. In nucleotides, the CDR3 is TGTGCCAGCAGCTCGTTCAAGGTTCTCTCCTACAATGAGCAGTTCTTC. Translation: CASSSFKVLSYNEQFF.

The rearrangement uses TRBV7-2 and TRBJ2-7; unclear D gene. The V gene lost 1 base and the J gene lost 5 bases, with 15 bases spanning the gap. This CDR3 comprises 15 residues. Germline lookup yields CDR1 SGHTA and CDR2 FQGNSA. The CDR3 is CASSLGGTRYHEQYF. The CDR3 DNA follows: TGTGCCAGCAGCTTAGGGGGAACAAGGTACCACGAGCAGTACTTC.

The gene calls are TRBV18 and TRBJ2-5; 7 positions agree with TRBD1. There are 14 residues in the CDR3. The germline V gene encodes CDR1 KGHSH and CDR2 LQKENI. The junction had 6 bases not matched to a gene; V was cut back by 3 bases and J by 5 bases. CDR3 loop: CASSPPTGLETQYF. For the CDR3, the DNA is TGTGCCAGCTCACCCCCGACAGGGCTGGAGACCCAGTACTTC.

The chain carries TRBV13 and TRBJ1-4; the match to TRBD1 covers 8 bases. J was trimmed by 10 bases and V by 3 bases; bases with no gene match: 13. The CDR3 is 16 residues long. Germline lookup yields CDR1 PRHDT and CDR2 FYEKMQ (reference sequence). The CDR3 nucleotides read TGTGCCAGCAGCTTCGGGACAGGCTCCCTAATAGGAAAACTGTTTTTT. Residues: CASSFGTGSLIGKLFF.

The CDR3 protein is CASIIGHLATEQYF. CDR3 nucleotides: TGTGCCAGCATTATAGGACACCTCGCTACGGAGCAGTACTTC. The rearrangement joins TRBV6-5 to TRBJ2-7; D may be TRBD1 (5 bases). The germline CDR1 and CDR2 sequences are MNHEY and SVGAGI. The CDR3 sequence is 14 residues long. V lost 7 bases and J 7 bases, leaving 20 bases between the germline ends.

This chain joins TRBV18 and TRBJ1-5, with 7 bases aligning to TRBD1. V lost 0 bases, J lost 8 bases, and 10 bases stayed unmatched. Germline CDR1 is KGHSH and CDR2 is LQKENI. This CDR3 has 16 residues. This CDR3 reads CASSPPGGQGMEPQHF. The CDR3 region has the DNA TGTGCCAGCTCACCACCAGGGGGCCAGGGCATGGAGCCCCAGCATTTT. The full variable domain, its missing parts supplied by reference TRBV18 and TRBJ1-5, is NAGVMQNPRHLVRRRGQEARLRCSPMKGHSHVYWYRQLPEEGLKFMVYLQKENIIDESGMPKERFSAEFPKEGPSILRIQQVVRGDSAAYFCASSPPGGQGMEPQHFGDGTRLSIL.

This chain connects TRBV2 to TRBJ1-1; D call uncertain. The CDR3 runs 13 residues. The germline CDR1 and CDR2 sequences are SNHLY and FYNNEI. Trimming removed 2 bases at V and 7 bases at J, with 11 bases between. CDR3 bases: TGTGCCAGCAGTGAATTTCAGGACCTTGAAGCTTTCTTT. It encodes CASSEFQDLEAFF. Based on the CDR3 plus reference TRBV2 and TRBJ1-1, the full variable domain is EPEVTQTPSHQVTQMGQEVILRCVPISNHLYFYWYRQILGQKVEFLVSFYNNEISEKSEIFDDQFSVERPDGSNFTLKIRSTKLEDSAMYFCASSEFQDLEAFFGQGTRLTVV.